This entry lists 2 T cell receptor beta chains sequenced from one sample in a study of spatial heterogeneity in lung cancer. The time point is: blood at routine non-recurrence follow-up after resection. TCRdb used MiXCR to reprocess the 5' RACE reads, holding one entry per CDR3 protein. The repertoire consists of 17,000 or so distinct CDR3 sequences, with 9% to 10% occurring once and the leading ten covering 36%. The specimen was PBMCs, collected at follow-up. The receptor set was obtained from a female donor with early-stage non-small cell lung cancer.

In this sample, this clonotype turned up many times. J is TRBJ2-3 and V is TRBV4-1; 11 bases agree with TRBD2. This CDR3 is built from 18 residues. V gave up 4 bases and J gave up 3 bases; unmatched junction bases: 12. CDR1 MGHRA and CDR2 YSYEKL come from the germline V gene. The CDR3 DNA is TGCGCCAGCAGCCTGAGTAGCGGGGGGGCATCGGTAACAGATACGCAGTATTTT. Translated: CASSLSSGGASVTDTQYF.

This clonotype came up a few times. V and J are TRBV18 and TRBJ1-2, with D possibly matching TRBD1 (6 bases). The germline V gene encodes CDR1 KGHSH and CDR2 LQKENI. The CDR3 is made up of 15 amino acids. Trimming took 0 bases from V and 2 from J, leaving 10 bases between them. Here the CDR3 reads CASSPPSGTNYGYTF. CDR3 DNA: TGTGCCAGCTCACCACCGTCAGGGACAAACTATGGCTACACCTTC.